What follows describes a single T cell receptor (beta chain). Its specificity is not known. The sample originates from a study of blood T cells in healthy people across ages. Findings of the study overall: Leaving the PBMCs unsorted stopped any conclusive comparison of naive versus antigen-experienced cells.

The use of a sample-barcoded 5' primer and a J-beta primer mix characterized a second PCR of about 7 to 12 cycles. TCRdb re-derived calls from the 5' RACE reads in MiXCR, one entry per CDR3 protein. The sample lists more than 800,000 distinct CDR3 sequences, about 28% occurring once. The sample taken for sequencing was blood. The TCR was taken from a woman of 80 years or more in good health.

The CDR3 region is CSVDWGTGRSEQFF. Written as DNA, the CDR3 is TGCAGCGTTGATTGGGGGACAGGGCGGAGTGAGCAGTTCTTC. The chain carries TRBV29-1 and TRBJ2-1, with 9 bases aligning to TRBD1. The V gene's germline CDR1 is SQVTM and CDR2 ANQGSEA. The CDR3 sequence is 14 residues long. J gave up 9 bases and V 3 bases, and 9 bases lay outside the gene matches.